This T cell receptor (beta chain) was identified in a study of chemoradiotherapy in HPV16-positive cancers. About the research overall: A couple of HPV16-positive patients' cells yielded candidate HPV-specific clones and common motifs. General study points: HPV-specific T cells were functionally defined from only a couple of HPV16-positive patients. Candidate HPV-specific clones and E7-related TCR motifs grew in tumor during treatment.

Samples were taken several times over chemoradiotherapy. Trimming stripped 5 bases from V and 5 bases from J, with 9 bases between. The germline CDR1 and CDR2 sequences are SGHNT and YENEEA. This CDR3 spans 12 amino acids. As regards this clone: Its antigen is undetermined.

Assay: immunoSEQ multiplex PCR; the TCRdb copy retains only in-frame clones and omits some. The table lists roughly 21,000 clones, 70% to 90% of them singletons, with roughly 4.4% in the top ten. The clonotype was recovered from a human donor with HPV-associated anogenital cancer. The chain joins TRBV11-3 to TRBJ1-1; D possibly corresponds to TRBD1 (5 bases). Sequencing used blood, obtained from a patient who underwent chemoradiotherapy. The CDR3 DNA sequence: TGTGCCAGCAGCCCGGGGGGTACTGAAGCTTTCTTT. Protein sequence: CASSPGGTEAFF.